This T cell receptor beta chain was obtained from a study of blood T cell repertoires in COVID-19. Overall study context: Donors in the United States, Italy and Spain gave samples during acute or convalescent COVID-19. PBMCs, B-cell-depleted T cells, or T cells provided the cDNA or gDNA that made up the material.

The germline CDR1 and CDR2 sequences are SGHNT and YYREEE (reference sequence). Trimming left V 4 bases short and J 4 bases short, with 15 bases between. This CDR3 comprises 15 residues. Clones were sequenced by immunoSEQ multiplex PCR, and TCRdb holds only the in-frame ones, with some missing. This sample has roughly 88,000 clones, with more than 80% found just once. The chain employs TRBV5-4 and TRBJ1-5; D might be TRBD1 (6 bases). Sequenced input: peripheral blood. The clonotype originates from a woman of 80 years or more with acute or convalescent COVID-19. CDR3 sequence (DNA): TGTGCCAGCAGCCGGGACGGGACACCAAATCAGCCCCAGCATTTT. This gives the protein CASSRDGTPNQPQHF.